What follows are 25 T cell receptor beta chains derived from one specimen sequenced in a study of cytomegalovirus exposure and HLA in healthy donors. 60 Vbeta and 13 Jbeta primers were used in PCR. Some clones are missing from TCRdb's copy, which holds only in-frame ones; the method was immunoSEQ multiplex PCR. The data contain a few hundred thousand clones, approximately 82% of them seen just once; the ten biggest clones take up more than 0.45%. Sequenced sample: PBMCs. The receptors originated from a woman in her thirties or forties in good health and CMV-seronegative.

The chain employs TRBV9 and TRBJ2-1, with TRBD1 matching over 10 bases. Germline loops: CDR1 SGDLS, CDR2 YYNGEE. The J segment lost 5 bases and the V segment lost 3 bases, leaving 8 bases of the junction unmatched. This CDR3 has 16 residues. The DNA for the CDR3 is TGTGCCAGCAGCGCCCCTGGGGGGACAGGGGACAATGAGCAGTTCTTC. Residues: CASSAPGGTGDNEQFF.

The V call is TRBV30, the J call TRBJ2-5; 7 nucleotides agree with TRBD1. V dropped 4 bases and J dropped 5; count of bases not matched to a gene: 10. The CDR3 sequence is 14 residues long. Germline-derived CDR1 and CDR2 are GTSNPN and SVGIG (reference sequence). The DNA for the CDR3 is TGTGCCTGGAACCCGACAGGGTACGAGGAGACCCAGTACTTC. This codes for CAWNPTGYEETQYF.

The chain combines TRBV28 with TRBJ2-1, with 9 bases matching TRBD1. The CDR3 is 15 amino acids. V lost 1 base to trimming and J lost 7 bases; unmatched junction nucleotides: 5. Germline CDR1 MDHEN, CDR2 SYDVKM. The CDR3 DNA follows: TGTGCCAGCAGTTTATCGGGACAGGGCTGGAATGAGCAGTTCTTC. Encoded protein: CASSLSGQGWNEQFF.

The chain is built from TRBV6-6 and TRBJ2-5; 8 nucleotides align to TRBD1. V was clipped by 7 bases and J by 3 bases; unmatched bases: 7. Germline loops: CDR1 MNHNY, CDR2 SVGAGI (reference sequence). The CDR3 totals 14 residues. In nucleotides, the CDR3 is TGTGCCAGCAATCACTGGACAGGGAAAGAGACCCAGTACTTC. Protein product: CASNHWTGKETQYF.

The J gene is TRBJ2-5, the V gene TRBV7-9; maybe TRBD1 (5 bases). CDR3 size: 15 residues. Trimming stripped 5 bases from V and 5 bases from J, with 18 bases between. CDR1 is SEHNR and CDR2 is FQNEAQ in the germline V gene (reference sequence). This chain's CDR3 is CASSGRIRERETQYF. The CDR3, as DNA: TGTGCCAGCAGCGGCCGGATCAGGGAAAGGGAGACCCAGTACTTC.

About this clone itself: Other nucleotide sequences in the sample specify the same CDR3. The chain recombines TRBV30 with TRBJ1-5; 7 bases are shared with TRBD1. Germline V CDR1 and CDR2: GTSNPN, SVGIG (reference sequence). This CDR3 is 13 amino acids long. The V gene end was trimmed by 1 base and the J gene end by 5 bases; junction bases not matched to a gene: 2. CDR3 sequence: CAWSGQGDQPQHF. The DNA of the CDR3 is TGTGCCTGGAGTGGACAGGGAGATCAGCCCCAGCATTTT. Full variable domain (rest looked up from reference TRBV30 and TRBJ1-5): SQTIHQWPATLVQPVGSPLSLECTVEGTSNPNLYWYRQAAGRGLQLLFYSVGIGQISSEVPQNLSASRPQDRQFILSSKKLLLSDSGFYLCAWSGQGDQPQHFGDGTRLSIL.

The rearrangement joins TRBV27 to TRBJ2-3; TRBD2 matches 10 bases. The J segment lost 0 bases and the V segment lost 8 bases, leaving 20 bases of the junction unmatched. The CDR3 extends over 20 amino acids. The V gene's germline CDR1 is MNHEY and CDR2 SMNVEV (reference sequence). CDR3 loop: CASSSRVAGGRSSSTDTQYF. Here the CDR3 DNA reads TGTGCCAGCTCCTCCAGGGTAGCGGGGGGCCGATCCTCTAGCACAGATACGCAGTATTTT.

The genes are TRBV5-1 and TRBJ1-2; 8 nucleotides align to TRBD1. Germline V CDR1 and CDR2: SGHRS, YFSETQ. The CDR3 loop spans 16 amino acids. Unmatched junction bases numbered 5, after V lost 0 bases and J lost 1 base. CDR3 in amino acids: CASSLEGTGHNYGYTF. The DNA for the CDR3 is TGCGCCAGCAGCTTGGAAGGGACAGGACATAACTATGGCTACACCTTC. The full variable domain, rest sourced from reference TRBV5-1 and TRBJ1-2, is KAGVTQTPRYLIKTRGQQVTLSCSPISGHRSVSWYQQTPGQGLQFLFEYFSETQRNKGNFPGRFSGRQFSNSRSEMNVSTLELGDSALYLCASSLEGTGHNYGYTFGSGTRLTVV.

The rearrangement uses TRBV4-3 and TRBJ2-3, with 12 nucleotides matching TRBD2. The V and J ends lost 5 bases and 4 bases, in that order; junction bases with no gene match: 10. The CDR3 loop spans 17 amino acids. Germline lookup yields CDR1 LGHNA and CDR2 YSLEER. CDR3 sequence (DNA): TGCGCCAGCAGCTTGACTAGCGGGGGCGCCAAGGCAGATACGCAGTATTTT. Translating gives CASSLTSGGAKADTQYF.

The sample holds a few counts of this clone. The chain links TRBV4-3 to TRBJ1-3; D gene unclear. Trimming took off 1 base at V and 0 bases at J, with 10 bases between the two ends. In germline, CDR1 is LGHNA, CDR2 YSLEER. This CDR3 has 16 residues. The CDR3 loop reads CASSQGTRLSGNTIYF. The CDR3 DNA reads as TGCGCCAGCAGCCAAGGAACAAGACTCTCTGGAAACACCATATATTTT.

The chain has TRBV2 and TRBJ1-6; 9 bases match TRBD1. The CDR3 extends over 13 amino acids. CDR1 is SNHLY, CDR2 FYNNEI, per germline. The J segment lost 7 bases and the V segment lost 8 bases, leaving 3 bases of the junction unmatched. The CDR3 reads CASYRGLNSPLHF. In DNA, the CDR3 is TGTGCCAGCTACAGGGGGCTCAATTCACCCCTCCACTTT.

In DNA form, the CDR3 reads TGTGCCAGCAGTGAACCGGGACAGAACTACGAGCAGTACTTC. Protein: CASSEPGQNYEQYF. The chain joins TRBV25-1 to TRBJ2-7; TRBD1 agrees at 7 bases. Per germline, CDR1 MGHDK and CDR2 SYGVNS. There are 14 residues in the CDR3. Trimming at V came to 2 bases and at J to 3 bases, leaving 4 bases not matched to a gene.

This sequence joins TRBV6-5 and TRBJ1-5; no clear D gene. Per the germline V gene, CDR1 is MNHEY and CDR2 is SVGAGI. Trimming left V 0 bases short and J 3 bases short, with 9 bases between. The CDR3 spans 15 residues. The DNA for the CDR3 is TGTGCCAGCAGTTACTCGGGCTCCTTCAATCAGCCCCAGCATTTT. This sequence encodes CASSYSGSFNQPQHF.

V usage is TRBV18 and J usage is TRBJ2-1; TRBD2 agrees at 10 bases. The ends lost 2 bases at V and 3 bases at J; junction bases unmatched: 13. CDR1 and CDR2 from the germline V gene are KGHSH and LQKENI. CDR3 length: 19 residues. The CDR3 spells CASSPIATSGVPNYNEQFF. CDR3 nucleotide sequence: TGTGCCAGCTCACCAATAGCCACTAGCGGGGTACCCAACTACAATGAGCAGTTCTTC. The complete variable domain, with remaining parts taken from reference TRBV18 and TRBJ2-1, reads NAGVMQNPRHLVRRRGQEARLRCSPMKGHSHVYWYRQLPEEGLKFMVYLQKENIIDESGMPKERFSAEFPKEGPSILRIQQVVRGDSAAYFCASSPIATSGVPNYNEQFFGPGTRLTVL.

The chain joins TRBV5-1 to TRBJ1-1; possible D gene TRBD1, 5 bases. Between the trimmed V and J ends, which lost 5 bases and 2 bases, there was a span of 10 bases. The CDR3 consists of 13 residues. CDR1 is SGHRS, CDR2 YFSETQ, per germline. CDR3 sequence (DNA): TGCGCCAGCAGGCATCAGGGTAACACTGAAGCTTTCTTT. Protein: CASRHQGNTEAFF.

The chain joins TRBV6-6 to TRBJ1-3; 7 nucleotides match TRBD1. The CDR3 consists of 16 residues. CDR1 is MNHNY and CDR2 is SVGAGI in the germline V gene (reference sequence). V shed 6 bases and J 0 bases; nucleotides not matched to a gene: 8. The CDR3 DNA sequence: TGTGCCAGCAGGGACAGGCTCTCCCTCTCTGGAAACACCATATATTTT. It codes for CASRDRLSLSGNTIYF.

The rearrangement links TRBV6-1 to TRBJ1-2; the D gene is possibly TRBD1 (6 bases). CDR3 length: 14 amino acids. Between the trimmed V and J ends, which lost 9 bases and 2 bases, there was a span of 16 bases. Germline values: CDR1 MNHNS, CDR2 SASEGT. Written as DNA, the CDR3 is TGTGCCAGTTCTCTCGGGGGGCAGAACTATGGCTACACCTTC. Amino acids: CASSLGGQNYGYTF.

The J gene is TRBJ1-2, the V gene TRBV5-1, with 8 bases fitting TRBD1. CDR3 length: 15 residues. From germline, CDR1 is SGHRS and CDR2 YFSETQ. Losses at the gene ends were 4 bases for V and 8 bases for J; bases not matched to a gene: 13. In nucleotides, the CDR3 is TGCGCCAGCAGCGAAGGCACAGGGGGTTCAGAAGGCTACACCTTC. It yields the protein CASSEGTGGSEGYTF.

V is TRBV7-8 and J is TRBJ1-5; TRBD1 matches at 8 bases. From germline, CDR1 is SGHVS and CDR2 FQNEAQ. This CDR3 contains 14 residues. V dropped 3 bases and J dropped 4; count of bases not matched to a gene: 2. Here the CDR3 reads CASSFRTGNQPQHF. Written as DNA, the CDR3 is TGTGCCAGCAGCTTTAGGACAGGGAATCAGCCCCAGCATTTT.

In this sample, this clone turned up a few times. The CDR3 DNA follows: TGTGCCAGCAGTGGTCAGGGTTCGGCAGATACGCAGTATTTT. Amino acids: CASSGQGSADTQYF. The chain joins TRBV6-1 to TRBJ2-3, with a weak D call TRBD1 (5 bases). CDR1 is MNHNS, CDR2 SASEGT, per germline. The CDR3 is made up of 14 amino acids. V was cut by 4 bases and J by 4 bases, with 12 bases left in between.

CDR3: CASRNRDRGPLAEAFF. CDR3 nucleotides: TGTGCCAGCAGGAACCGGGACAGGGGGCCCTTGGCTGAAGCTTTCTTT. The rearrangement links TRBV5-4 to TRBJ1-1; 12 bases line up with TRBD1. The CDR3 consists of 16 residues. Trimming cost V 5 bases and J 6 bases; bases outside gene matches: 11. The germline V gene has CDR1 SGHNT and CDR2 YYREEE (reference sequence).

For this clone: The same CDR3 also results from other DNA sequences found in this sample. The chain links TRBV5-4 to TRBJ2-2; 8 bases map to TRBD2. The CDR3 is made up of 20 amino acids. CDR1 SGHNT and CDR2 YYREEE come from the germline V gene (reference sequence). Trimming cost V 4 bases and J 7 bases; bases outside gene matches: 24. CDR3 coding DNA: TGTGCCAGCAGCCCGGGTGGGCGGGGGGCGAAACCCTATCTTGGCGGGGAGCTGTTTTTT. This encodes CASSPGGRGAKPYLGGELFF.

Of note for this clone: Its ends do not fully match the called genes, so a read error is possible. The chain is built from TRBV7-9 and TRBJ1-5; D is undetermined. The CDR3 totals 12 residues. CDR1 is SEHNR, CDR2 FQNEAQ, per germline (reference sequence). Here the CDR3 reads CSSSLPNQPQHF. The CDR3 nucleotides are TGTTCCAGCAGCTTACCGAATCAGCCCCAGCATTTT.

The chain employs TRBV9 and TRBJ2-7, with D perhaps matching TRBD2 (6 bases). This CDR3 region has 14 residues. Germline loops: CDR1 SGDLS, CDR2 YYNGEE. V was cut by 5 bases and J by 4 bases, with 16 bases left in between. CDR3 sequence (DNA): TGTGCCAGCAGTCCAGCCGGGACTCCTTACGAGCAGTACTTC. It is translated as CASSPAGTPYEQYF.

The chain recombines TRBV7-9 with TRBJ1-2; D uncertain. Deletions cut 11 bases from V and 4 bases from J, with 11 bases between. The CDR3 sequence is 11 residues long. Germline V CDR1 and CDR2: SEHNR, FQNEAQ (reference sequence). CDR3 residues: CAGDPGYGYTF. The CDR3 bases are TGTGCCGGCGACCCGGGCTATGGCTACACCTTC.